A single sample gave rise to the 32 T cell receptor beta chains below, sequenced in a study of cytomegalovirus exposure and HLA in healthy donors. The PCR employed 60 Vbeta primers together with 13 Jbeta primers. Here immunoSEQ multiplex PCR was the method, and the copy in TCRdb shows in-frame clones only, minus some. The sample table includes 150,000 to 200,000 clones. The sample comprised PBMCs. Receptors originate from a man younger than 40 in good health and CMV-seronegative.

The CDR3 region has the DNA TGCGCCAGCAGCTTGGGGATAATTTTACAGGGGCAAATTGGCTACACCTTC. It specifies CASSLGIILQGQIGYTF. The rearrangement uses TRBV5-1 and TRBJ1-2; 7 nucleotides line up with TRBD1. Trimming at V came to 0 bases and at J to 7 bases, leaving 15 bases not matched to a gene. The V gene's germline CDR1 is SGHRS and CDR2 YFSETQ. The CDR3 has 17 amino acids. The variable domain in full, with the rest retrieved from reference TRBV5-1 and TRBJ1-2, is KAGVTQTPRYLIKTRGQQVTLSCSPISGHRSVSWYQQTPGQGLQFLFEYFSETQRNKGNFPGRFSGRQFSNSRSEMNVSTLELGDSALYLCASSLGIILQGQIGYTFGSGTRLTVV.

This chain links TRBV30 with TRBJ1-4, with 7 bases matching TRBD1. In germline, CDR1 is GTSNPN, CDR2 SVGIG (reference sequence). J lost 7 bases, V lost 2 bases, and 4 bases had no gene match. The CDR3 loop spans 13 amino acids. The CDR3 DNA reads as TGTGCCTGGAGTATGCGACAGGGTGAAAAACTGTTTTTT. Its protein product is CAWSMRQGEKLFF.

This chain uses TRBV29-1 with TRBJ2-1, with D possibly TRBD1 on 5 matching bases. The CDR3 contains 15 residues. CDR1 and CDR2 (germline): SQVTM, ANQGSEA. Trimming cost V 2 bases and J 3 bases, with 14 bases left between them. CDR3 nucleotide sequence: TGCAGCGTTGAAAGGGTCAGGGAAGGCTACAATGAGCAGTTCTTC. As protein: CSVERVREGYNEQFF.

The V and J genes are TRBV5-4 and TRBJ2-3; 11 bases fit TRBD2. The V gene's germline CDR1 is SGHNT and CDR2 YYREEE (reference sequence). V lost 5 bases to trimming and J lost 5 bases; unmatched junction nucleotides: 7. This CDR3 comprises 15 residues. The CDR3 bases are TGTGCCAGCAGTTCTAGCGGGAGGTCCCAAGATACGCAGTATTTT. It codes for CASSSSGRSQDTQYF.

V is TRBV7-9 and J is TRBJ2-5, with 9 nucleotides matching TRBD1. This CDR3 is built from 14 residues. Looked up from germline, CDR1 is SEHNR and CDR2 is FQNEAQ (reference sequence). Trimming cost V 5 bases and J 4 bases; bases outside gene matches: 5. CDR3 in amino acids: CASSTTGGSETQYF. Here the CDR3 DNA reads TGTGCCAGCAGCACAACAGGGGGCTCAGAGACCCAGTACTTC. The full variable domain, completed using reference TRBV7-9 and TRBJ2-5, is DTGVSQNPRHKITKRGQNVTFRCDPISEHNRLYWYRQTLGQGPEFLTYFQNEAQLEKSRLLSDRFSAERPKGSFSTLEIQRTEQGDSAMYLCASSTTGGSETQYFGPGTRLLVL.

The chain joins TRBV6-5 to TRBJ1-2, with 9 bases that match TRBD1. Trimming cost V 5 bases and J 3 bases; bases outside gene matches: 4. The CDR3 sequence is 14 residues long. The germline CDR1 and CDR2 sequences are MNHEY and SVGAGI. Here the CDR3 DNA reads TGTGCCAGCAGTGACGGACAGGGGTACTATGGCTACACCTTC. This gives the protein CASSDGQGYYGYTF.

This CDR3 is CAISRESYEQYF. The CDR3 region has the DNA TGTGCCATCAGCCGAGAGAGCTACGAGCAGTACTTC. J is TRBJ2-7 and V is TRBV10-3; D uncertain. The germline V gene has CDR1 ENHRY and CDR2 SYGVKD. There are 12 residues in the CDR3. V lost 6 bases and J 3 bases, leaving 9 bases between the germline ends.

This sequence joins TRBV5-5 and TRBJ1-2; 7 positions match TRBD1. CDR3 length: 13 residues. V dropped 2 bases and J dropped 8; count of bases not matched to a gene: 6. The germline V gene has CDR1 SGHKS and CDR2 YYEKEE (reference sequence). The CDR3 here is CASSFRDSGGYTF. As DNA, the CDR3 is TGTGCCAGCAGCTTCCGGGACAGCGGAGGCTACACCTTC.

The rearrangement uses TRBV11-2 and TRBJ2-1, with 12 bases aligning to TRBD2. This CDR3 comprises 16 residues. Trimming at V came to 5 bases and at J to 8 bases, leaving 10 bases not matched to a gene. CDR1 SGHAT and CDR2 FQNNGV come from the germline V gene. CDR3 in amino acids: CASSHATSGRIYEQFF. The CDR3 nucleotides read TGTGCCAGCAGCCACGCGACTAGCGGGAGAATCTATGAGCAGTTCTTC.

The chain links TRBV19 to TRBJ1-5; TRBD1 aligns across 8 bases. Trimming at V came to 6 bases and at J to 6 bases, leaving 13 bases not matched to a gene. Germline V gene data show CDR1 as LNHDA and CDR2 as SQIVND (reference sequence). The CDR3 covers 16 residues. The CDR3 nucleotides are TGTGCCAGTAGGATATCCGACAGGGGTCGGACTCAGCCCCAGCATTTT. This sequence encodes CASRISDRGRTQPQHF.

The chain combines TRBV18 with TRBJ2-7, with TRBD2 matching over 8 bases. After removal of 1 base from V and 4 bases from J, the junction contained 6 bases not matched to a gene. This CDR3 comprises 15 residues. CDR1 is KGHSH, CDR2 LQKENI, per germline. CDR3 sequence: CASSPRETSVYEQYF. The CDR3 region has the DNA TGTGCCAGCTCACCACGGGAGACTAGCGTTTACGAGCAGTACTTC.

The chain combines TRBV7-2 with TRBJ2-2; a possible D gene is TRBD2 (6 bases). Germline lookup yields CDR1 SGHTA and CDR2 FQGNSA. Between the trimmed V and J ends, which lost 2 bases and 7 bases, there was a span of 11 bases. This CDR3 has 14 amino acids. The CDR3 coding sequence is TGTGCCAGCAGCTTAAGGCGGGGTTACGGGGAGCTGTTTTTT. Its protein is CASSLRRGYGELFF.

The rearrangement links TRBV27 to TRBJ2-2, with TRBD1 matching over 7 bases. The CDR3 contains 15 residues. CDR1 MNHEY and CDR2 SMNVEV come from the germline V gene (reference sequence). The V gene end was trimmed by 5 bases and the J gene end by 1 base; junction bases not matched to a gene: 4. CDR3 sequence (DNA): TGTGCCAGCAGTCGCCAGGGGGTGAACACCGGGGAGCTGTTTTTT. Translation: CASSRQGVNTGELFF.

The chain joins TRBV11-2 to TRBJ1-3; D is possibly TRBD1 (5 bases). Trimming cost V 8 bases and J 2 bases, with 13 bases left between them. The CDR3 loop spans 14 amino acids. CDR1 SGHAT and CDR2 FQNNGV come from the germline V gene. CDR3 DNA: TGTGCCAGCGAGGGGAGGGAAGCTGGAAACACCATATATTTT. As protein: CASEGREAGNTIYF.

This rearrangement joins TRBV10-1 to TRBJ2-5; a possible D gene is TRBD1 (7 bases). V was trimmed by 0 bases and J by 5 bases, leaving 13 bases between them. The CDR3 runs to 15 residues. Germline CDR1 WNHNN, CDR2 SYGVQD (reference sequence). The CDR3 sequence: CASSESVAGGETQYF. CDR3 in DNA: TGCGCCAGCAGTGAGTCGGTGGCAGGGGGGGAGACCCAGTACTTC.

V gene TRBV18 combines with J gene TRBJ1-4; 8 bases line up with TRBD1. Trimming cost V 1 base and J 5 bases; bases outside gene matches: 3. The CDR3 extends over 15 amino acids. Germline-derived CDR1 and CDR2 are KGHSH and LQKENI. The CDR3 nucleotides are TGTGCCAGCTCACCACTGAGACAGGGGAATGAAAAACTGTTTTTT. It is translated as CASSPLRQGNEKLFF.

The CDR3 DNA sequence: TGCACCAGCAGCCAGGCAACTAGCGGGGGGGCCCAGGGGAGTGAGCAGTTCTTC. Protein sequence: CTSSQATSGGAQGSEQFF. The rearrangement joins TRBV1 to TRBJ2-1; the table names TRBD2, a call not compared with the DNA. TRBV1 is designated a pseudogene. The CDR3 contains 18 residues.

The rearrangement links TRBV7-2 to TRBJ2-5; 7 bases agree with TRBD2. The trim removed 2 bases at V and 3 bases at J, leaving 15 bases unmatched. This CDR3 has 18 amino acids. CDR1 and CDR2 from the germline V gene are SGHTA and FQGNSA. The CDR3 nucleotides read TGTGCCAGCAGCTTAATAAGCTTGTTTGCTAGCGGCAAAGAGACCCAGTACTTC. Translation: CASSLISLFASGKETQYF.

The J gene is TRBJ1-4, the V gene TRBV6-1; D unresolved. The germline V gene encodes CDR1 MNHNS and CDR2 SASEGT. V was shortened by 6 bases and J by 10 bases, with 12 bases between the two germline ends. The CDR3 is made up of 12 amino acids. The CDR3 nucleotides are TGTGCCAGCAGCCTATCTGAAGTAAAACTGTTTTTT. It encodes CASSLSEVKLFF.

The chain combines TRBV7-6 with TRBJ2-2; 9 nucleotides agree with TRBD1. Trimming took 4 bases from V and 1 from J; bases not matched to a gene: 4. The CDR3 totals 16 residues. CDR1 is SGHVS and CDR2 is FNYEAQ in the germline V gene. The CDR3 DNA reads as TGTGCCAGCAGCTATAGGGGACAGGGGAACACCGGGGAGCTGTTTTTT. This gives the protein CASSYRGQGNTGELFF. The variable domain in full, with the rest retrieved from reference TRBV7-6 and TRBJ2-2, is GAGVSQSPRYKVTKRGQDVALRCDPISGHVSLYWYRQALGQGPEFLTYFNYEAQQDKSGLPNDRFSAERPEGSISTLTIQRTEQRDSAMYRCASSYRGQGNTGELFFGEGSRLTVL.

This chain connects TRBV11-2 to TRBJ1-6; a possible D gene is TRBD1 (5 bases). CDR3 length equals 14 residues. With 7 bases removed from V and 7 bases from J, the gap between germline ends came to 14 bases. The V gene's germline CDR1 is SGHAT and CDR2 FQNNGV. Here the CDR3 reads CASTQEGANSPLHF. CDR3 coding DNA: TGTGCCAGCACCCAGGAAGGGGCGAATTCACCCCTCCACTTT.

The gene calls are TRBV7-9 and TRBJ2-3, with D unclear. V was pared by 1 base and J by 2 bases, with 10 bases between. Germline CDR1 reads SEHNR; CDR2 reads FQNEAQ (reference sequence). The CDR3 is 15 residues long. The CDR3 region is CASSLVAGFTDTQYF. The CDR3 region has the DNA TGTGCCAGCAGCTTAGTGGCCGGGTTCACAGATACGCAGTATTTT.

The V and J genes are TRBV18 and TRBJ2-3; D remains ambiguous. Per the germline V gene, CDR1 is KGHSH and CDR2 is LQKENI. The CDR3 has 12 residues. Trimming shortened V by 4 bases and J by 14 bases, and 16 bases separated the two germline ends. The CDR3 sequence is CASSQDTGSTYF. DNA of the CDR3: TGTGCCAGCTCACAAGATACGGGTAGCACGTATTTT.

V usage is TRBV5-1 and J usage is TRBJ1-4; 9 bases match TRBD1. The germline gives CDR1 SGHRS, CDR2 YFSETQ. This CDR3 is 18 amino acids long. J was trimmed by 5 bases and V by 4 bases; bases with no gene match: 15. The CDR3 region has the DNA TGCGCCAGCAGCAAGCCCGGGACAGGGACCAGGAGGAATGAAAAACTGTTTTTT. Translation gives CASSKPGTGTRRNEKLFF. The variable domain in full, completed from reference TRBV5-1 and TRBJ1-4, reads KAGVTQTPRYLIKTRGQQVTLSCSPISGHRSVSWYQQTPGQGLQFLFEYFSETQRNKGNFPGRFSGRQFSNSRSEMNVSTLELGDSALYLCASSKPGTGTRRNEKLFFGSGTQLSVL.

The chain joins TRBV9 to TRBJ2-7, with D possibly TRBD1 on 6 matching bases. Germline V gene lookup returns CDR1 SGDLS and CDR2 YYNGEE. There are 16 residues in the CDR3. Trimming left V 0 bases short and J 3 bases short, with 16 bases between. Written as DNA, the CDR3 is TGTGCCAGCAGCGTAGCTCCCGGGACAACCATCTACGAGCAGTACTTC. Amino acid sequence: CASSVAPGTTIYEQYF.

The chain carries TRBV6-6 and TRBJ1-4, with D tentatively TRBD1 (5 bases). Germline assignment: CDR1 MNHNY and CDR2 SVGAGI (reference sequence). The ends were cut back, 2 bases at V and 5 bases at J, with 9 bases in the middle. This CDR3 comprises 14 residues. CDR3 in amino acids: CASSYPTENEKLFF. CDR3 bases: TGTGCCAGCAGTTACCCGACAGAGAATGAAAAACTGTTTTTT.

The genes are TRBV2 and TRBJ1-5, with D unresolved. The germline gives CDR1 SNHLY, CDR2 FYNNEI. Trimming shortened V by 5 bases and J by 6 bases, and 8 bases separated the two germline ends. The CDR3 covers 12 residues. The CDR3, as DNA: TGTGCCAGCAGTAGTTGGAGTCAGCCCCAGCATTTT. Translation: CASSSWSQPQHF.

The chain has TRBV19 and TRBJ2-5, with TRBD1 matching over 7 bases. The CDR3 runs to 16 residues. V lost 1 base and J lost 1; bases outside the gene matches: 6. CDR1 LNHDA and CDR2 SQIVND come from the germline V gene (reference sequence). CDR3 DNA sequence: TGTGCCAGTAGTATAGGCCTCGGGACAGCCCAAGAGACCCAGTACTTC. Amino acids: CASSIGLGTAQETQYF.

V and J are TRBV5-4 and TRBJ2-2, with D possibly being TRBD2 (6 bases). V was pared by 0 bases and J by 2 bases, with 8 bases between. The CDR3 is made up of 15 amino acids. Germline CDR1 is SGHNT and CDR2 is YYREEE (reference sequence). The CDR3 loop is CASSLDSGNTGELFF. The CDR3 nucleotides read TGTGCCAGCAGCTTGGATAGCGGAAACACCGGGGAGCTGTTTTTT.

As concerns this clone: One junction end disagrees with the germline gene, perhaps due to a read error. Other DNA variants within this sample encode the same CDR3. The CDR3 DNA sequence: TGTGCCAGCAGTGGGGGGTACGAACAGTACTTC. It encodes CASSGGYEQYF. This chain uses TRBV6-5 with TRBJ2-7; maybe TRBD2 (6 bases). Germline V CDR1 and CDR2: MNHEY, SVGAGI. The CDR3 contains 11 residues.

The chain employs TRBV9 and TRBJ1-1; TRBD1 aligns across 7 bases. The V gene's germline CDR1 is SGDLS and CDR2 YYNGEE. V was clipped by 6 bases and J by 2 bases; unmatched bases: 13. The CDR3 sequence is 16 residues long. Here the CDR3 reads CASTRGGGQQNTEAFF. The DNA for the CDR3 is TGTGCCAGCACCCGCGGGGGGGGACAGCAAAACACTGAAGCTTTCTTT.

Here the CDR3 reads CASSLRTGNEKLFF. CDR3 nucleotide sequence: TGTGCCAGCAGTCTCAGGACGGGAAATGAAAAACTGTTTTTT. V gene TRBV6-5 combines with J gene TRBJ1-4; no clear D gene. Trimming shortened V by 5 bases and J by 5 bases, and 12 bases separated the two germline ends. Germline CDR1 MNHEY, CDR2 SVGAGI. The CDR3 loop spans 14 amino acids.